The T cell receptor beta chain under discussion was sequenced for a study of monozygotic twins with inflammatory bowel disease. The germline V gene has CDR1 MNHEY and CDR2 SMNVEV (reference sequence). There are 13 residues in the CDR3. The blood volume drawn from each donor was roughly 2.5 ml. Following a re-call of the 5' RACE reads, TCRdb has one entry per CDR3 protein and lacks DNA. This table holds around 200,000 distinct CDR3 sequences. Turning to this clonotype: What it recognizes is unknown.

Study-wide findings and caveats: Fewer shared clonotypes with others were found in IBD patients than in healthy twins, especially with disease activity.

The receptor was derived from a human donor with ulcerative colitis or Crohn's disease, or a healthy co-twin of an affected twin (not recorded which). Sequencing was done on a sample of blood. The chain is built from TRBV27 and TRBJ1-2. CDR3 in amino acids: CASSLYTNYGYTF.